This is a list of T cell receptor beta chains from one sample in a study of blood T cell repertoires in COVID-19. Clones were read by immunoSEQ multiplex PCR, and TCRdb kept only the in-frame ones, dropping some. The repertoire includes approximately 100,000 clones, 85% of them detected once, and 38% sits in the top ten. Sequenced input: peripheral blood. The source is an elderly man with acute or convalescent COVID-19. The CDR3 runs from the conserved cysteine through the conserved F or W. Each record gives: V gene, clone size, D gene, J gene, CDR3 protein, CDR3 DNA. A D gene is named only where the DNA matches it firmly. Some rows have no size entry. The others give once, few or many, or a class for an expanded clone.

V gene: TRBV5-6
clone size: .
D gene: .
J gene: TRBJ1-2
CDR3 protein: CASSPVGGNGGYTF
CDR3 DNA: TGTGCCAGCAGCCCAGTCGGGGGAAATGGGGGCTACACCTTC

V gene: TRBV10-3
clone size: .
D gene: TRBD2
J gene: TRBJ2-1
CDR3 protein: CAIRVAGGTNNEQFF
CDR3 DNA: TGTGCCATCAGGGTAGCGGGAGGGACTAACAATGAGCAGTTCTTC

V gene: TRBV19
clone size: .
D gene: .
J gene: TRBJ1-5
CDR3 protein: CASSTRLSNQPQHF
CDR3 DNA: TGTGCCAGTAGTACCCGTCTTAGCAATCAGCCCCAGCATTTT

V gene: TRBV19
clone size: .
D gene: .
J gene: TRBJ1-2
CDR3 protein: CASSPVAGQTNYGYTF
CDR3 DNA: TGTGCCAGTAGTCCCGTGGCAGGACAGACTAACTATGGCTACACCTTC

V gene: TRBV19
clone size: .
D gene: TRBD1
J gene: TRBJ2-2
CDR3 protein: CASSIGTGGANTGELFF
CDR3 DNA: TGTGCCAGTAGTATCGGGACAGGGGGCGCAAACACCGGGGAGCTGTTTTTT

V gene: TRBV6-5
clone size: .
D gene: .
J gene: TRBJ2-1
CDR3 protein: CATSTTGFDEQFF
CDR3 DNA: TGTGCCACCTCAACGACAGGTTTCGATGAGCAGTTCTTC

V gene: TRBV25-1
clone size: .
D gene: .
J gene: TRBJ2-5
CDR3 protein: CASGHKQETQYF
CDR3 DNA: TGTGCCAGCGGACATAAACAAGAGACCCAGTACTTC

V gene: TRBV5-4
clone size: .
D gene: .
J gene: TRBJ2-2
CDR3 protein: CASSLTRNTGELFF
CDR3 DNA: TGTGCCAGCAGCTTGACAAGGAACACCGGGGAGCTGTTTTTT

V gene: TRBV28
clone size: .
D gene: TRBD2
J gene: TRBJ2-1
CDR3 protein: CASRLAGGAYNEQFF
CDR3 DNA: TGTGCCAGCAGGTTAGCGGGAGGAGCCTACAATGAGCAGTTCTTC

V gene: TRBV7-9
clone size: .
D gene: .
J gene: TRBJ1-4
CDR3 protein: CASSLLKGTSTNEKLFF
CDR3 DNA: TGTGCCAGCAGCTTACTGAAAGGGACATCAACTAATGAAAAACTGTTTTTT

V gene: TRBV29-1
clone size: .
D gene: .
J gene: TRBJ2-7
CDR3 protein: CSVVRAGFSYEQYF
CDR3 DNA: TGCAGCGTAGTACGGGCGGGATTCTCCTACGAGCAGTACTTC

V gene: TRBV28
clone size: .
D gene: .
J gene: TRBJ2-3
CDR3 protein: CASTDSNPGDTQYF
CDR3 DNA: TGTGCCAGCACGGACAGTAACCCGGGAGATACGCAGTATTTT

V gene: TRBV19
clone size: .
D gene: TRBD1
J gene: TRBJ1-5
CDR3 protein: CASRTGQSSNQPQHF
CDR3 DNA: TGTGCCAGTAGAACGGGACAGAGTAGCAATCAGCCCCAGCATTTT

V gene: TRBV5-1
clone size: .
D gene: .
J gene: TRBJ1-4
CDR3 protein: CASSLQGRANEKLFF
CDR3 DNA: TGCGCCAGCAGCTTACAGGGTCGGGCTAATGAAAAACTGTTTTTT

V gene: TRBV11-3
clone size: .
D gene: TRBD2
J gene: TRBJ2-7
CDR3 protein: CASSLTSGSYEQYF
CDR3 DNA: TGTGCCAGCAGCTTAACTAGCGGGAGTTACGAGCAGTACTTC

V gene: TRBV7-2
clone size: .
D gene: .
J gene: TRBJ2-7
CDR3 protein: CASSLDDLAGVSEQYF
CDR3 DNA: TGTGCCAGCAGCTTAGATGACTTGGCAGGGGTAAGCGAGCAGTACTTC

V gene: TRBV19
clone size: .
D gene: .
J gene: TRBJ2-1
CDR3 protein: CASSNSYAHEQFF
CDR3 DNA: TGTGCCAGTAGTAATTCGTATGCGCATGAGCAGTTCTTC

V gene: TRBV7-2
clone size: .
D gene: .
J gene: TRBJ1-2
CDR3 protein: CASSLGTGYGYTF
CDR3 DNA: TGTGCCAGCAGCTTAGGCACGGGCTATGGCTACACCTTC

V gene: TRBV5-6
clone size: .
D gene: .
J gene: TRBJ2-2
CDR3 protein: CASSLGRTNTGELFF
CDR3 DNA: TGTGCCAGCAGCTTGGGCAGGACGAACACCGGGGAGCTGTTTTTT

V gene: TRBV11-2
clone size: .
D gene: .
J gene: TRBJ2-1
CDR3 protein: CASSLGTNNEQFF
CDR3 DNA: TGTGCCAGCAGCTTAGGGACTAACAATGAGCAGTTCTTC

V gene: TRBV5-8
clone size: .
D gene: TRBD1
J gene: TRBJ1-1
CDR3 protein: CASSLDQGAFTEAFF
CDR3 DNA: TGTGCCAGCAGCTTGGATCAGGGGGCGTTCACTGAAGCTTTCTTT

V gene: TRBV6-6
clone size: .
D gene: .
J gene: TRBJ2-2
CDR3 protein: CASSYWGRGKTGELFF
CDR3 DNA: TGTGCCAGCAGTTACTGGGGCAGGGGTAAGACCGGGGAGCTGTTTTTT

V gene: TRBV7-8
clone size: .
D gene: TRBD2
J gene: TRBJ2-5
CDR3 protein: CASSFRDYGYVETQYF
CDR3 DNA: TGTGCCAGCAGCTTTCGGGACTATGGGTATGTGGAGACCCAGTACTTC

V gene: TRBV28
clone size: .
D gene: .
J gene: TRBJ1-2
CDR3 protein: CASSFGDIGYTF
CDR3 DNA: TGTGCCAGCAGTTTCGGGGACATTGGCTACACCTTC

V gene: TRBV19
clone size: once
D gene: TRBD2
J gene: TRBJ2-7
CDR3 protein: CASRGTSGIGEQYF
CDR3 DNA: TGTGCCAGTAGAGGGACTAGCGGGATAGGCGAGCAGTACTTC

V gene: TRBV18
clone size: .
D gene: TRBD2
J gene: TRBJ2-3
CDR3 protein: CASESGTSGRAYRSDTQYF
CDR3 DNA: TGTGCCAGCGAATCTGGGACTAGCGGGAGGGCCTATCGGTCAGATACGCAGTATTTT

V gene: TRBV28
clone size: .
D gene: .
J gene: TRBJ1-1
CDR3 protein: CASSLFYTEAFF
CDR3 DNA: TGTGCCAGCAGTTTATTCTACACTGAAGCTTTCTTT

V gene: TRBV6-2/TRBV6-3
clone size: once
D gene: .
J gene: TRBJ1-3
CDR3 protein: CASSYRRRDSGNTIYF
CDR3 DNA: TGTGCCAGCAGTTACAGGCGGCGGGACTCTGGAAACACCATATATTTT

V gene: TRBV27
clone size: .
D gene: .
J gene: TRBJ2-7
CDR3 protein: CASTRRAGERNEQYF
CDR3 DNA: TGTGCCAGCACCAGGCGGGCAGGGGAAAGGAACGAGCAGTACTTC

V gene: TRBV29-1
clone size: .
D gene: .
J gene: TRBJ1-4
CDR3 protein: CSVAQSTNEKLFF
CDR3 DNA: TGCAGCGTGGCACAGTCAACTAATGAAAAACTGTTTTTT

V gene: TRBV11-2
clone size: .
D gene: .
J gene: TRBJ1-1
CDR3 protein: CASSFLTEAFF
CDR3 DNA: TGTGCCAGCAGCTTTCTCACTGAAGCTTTCTTT

V gene: TRBV3-1/TRBV3-2
clone size: .
D gene: TRBD2
J gene: TRBJ2-7
CDR3 protein: CASSQDPGLAGYEQYF
CDR3 DNA: TGTGCCAGCAGCCAAGATCCCGGACTAGCGGGCTACGAGCAGTACTTC

V gene: TRBV3-1/TRBV3-2
clone size: .
D gene: TRBD1
J gene: TRBJ2-7
CDR3 protein: CASSRDTGTGAYEQYF
CDR3 DNA: TGTGCCAGCAGCCGAGATACCGGGACAGGGGCCTACGAGCAGTACTTC

V gene: TRBV28
clone size: many
D gene: .
J gene: TRBJ1-2
CDR3 protein: CASSLSYGYTF
CDR3 DNA: TGTGCCAGCAGTCTCAGCTATGGCTACACCTTC

V gene: TRBV5-1
clone size: few
D gene: TRBD2
J gene: TRBJ2-3
CDR3 protein: CASSLVVREDSDTQYF
CDR3 DNA: TGCGCCAGCAGCTTGGTCGTGCGGGAGGATTCAGATACGCAGTATTTT

V gene: TRBV5-1
clone size: .
D gene: TRBD1
J gene: TRBJ2-6
CDR3 protein: CASSLGPGQASGANVLTF
CDR3 DNA: TGCGCCAGCAGCTTGGGGCCGGGACAGGCGTCTGGGGCCAACGTCCTGACTTTC

V gene: TRBV20-1
clone size: .
D gene: .
J gene: TRBJ2-1
CDR3 protein: CSASGGLEQFF
CDR3 DNA: TGCAGTGCTTCAGGGGGGCTTGAGCAGTTCTTC